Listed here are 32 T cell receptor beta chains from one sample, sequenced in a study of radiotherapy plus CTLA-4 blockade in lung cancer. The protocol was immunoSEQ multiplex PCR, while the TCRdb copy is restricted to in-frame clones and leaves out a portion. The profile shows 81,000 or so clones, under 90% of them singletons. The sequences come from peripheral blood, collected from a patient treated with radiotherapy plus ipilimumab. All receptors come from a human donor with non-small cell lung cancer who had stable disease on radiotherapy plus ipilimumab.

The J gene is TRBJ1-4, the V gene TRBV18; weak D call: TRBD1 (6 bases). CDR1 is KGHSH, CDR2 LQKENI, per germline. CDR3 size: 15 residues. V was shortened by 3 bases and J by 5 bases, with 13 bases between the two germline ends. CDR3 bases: TGTGCCAGCTCACCGGACAGATATAGAAATGAAAAACTGTTTTTT. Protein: CASSPDRYRNEKLFF.

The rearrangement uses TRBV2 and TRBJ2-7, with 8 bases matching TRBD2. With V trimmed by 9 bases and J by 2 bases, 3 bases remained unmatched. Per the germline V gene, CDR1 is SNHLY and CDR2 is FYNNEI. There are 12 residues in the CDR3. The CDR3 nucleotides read TGTGCCAGACCGGGAGGGACCTACGAGCAGTACTTC. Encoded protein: CARPGGTYEQYF.

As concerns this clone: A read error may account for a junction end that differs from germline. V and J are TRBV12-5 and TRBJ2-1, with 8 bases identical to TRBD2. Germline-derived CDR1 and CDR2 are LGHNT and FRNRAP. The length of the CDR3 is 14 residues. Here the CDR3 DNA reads TGTGCTAGCGGTTTGGCCGGGAGGGAAATAAATTGGTTCTTC. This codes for CASGLAGREINWFF.

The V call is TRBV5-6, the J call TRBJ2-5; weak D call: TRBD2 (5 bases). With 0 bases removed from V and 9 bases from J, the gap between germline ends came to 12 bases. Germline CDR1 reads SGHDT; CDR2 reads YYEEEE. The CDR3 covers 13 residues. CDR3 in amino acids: CASSLGILGAQYF. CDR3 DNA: TGTGCCAGCAGCTTGGGGATCCTCGGGGCCCAGTACTTC.

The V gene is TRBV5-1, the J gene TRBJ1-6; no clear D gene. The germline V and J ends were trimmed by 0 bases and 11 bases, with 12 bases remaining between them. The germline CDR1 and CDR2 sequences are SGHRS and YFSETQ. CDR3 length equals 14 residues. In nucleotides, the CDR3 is TGCGCCAGCAGCTTGGAGGACGGGAGTACACCCCTCCACTTT. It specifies CASSLEDGSTPLHF.

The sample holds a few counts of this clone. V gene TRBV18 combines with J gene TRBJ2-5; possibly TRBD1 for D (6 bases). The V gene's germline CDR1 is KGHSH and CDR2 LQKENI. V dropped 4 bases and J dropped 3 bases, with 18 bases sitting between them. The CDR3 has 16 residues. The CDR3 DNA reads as TGTGCCAGCTCACGATGGGACACCTCCAGCGAAGAGACCCAGTACTTC. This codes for CASSRWDTSSEETQYF.

The CDR3 region has the DNA TGTGCCAGCAGCTTAGGGACTAGCGGGGGTTACAATGAGCAGTTCTTC. It is translated as CASSLGTSGGYNEQFF. The chain uses TRBV7-6 and TRBJ2-1; 13 nucleotides agree with TRBD2. The CDR3 totals 16 residues. Germline CDR1 SGHVS, CDR2 FNYEAQ. Trimming at V came to 1 base and at J to 4 bases, leaving 1 base not matched to a gene.

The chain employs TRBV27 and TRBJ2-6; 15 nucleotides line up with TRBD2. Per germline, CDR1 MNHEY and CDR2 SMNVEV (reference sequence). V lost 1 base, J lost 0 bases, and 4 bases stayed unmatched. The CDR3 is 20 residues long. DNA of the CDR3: TGTGCCAGCAGTTTATTGGGACTAGCGGGAGGTTCCTCTGGGGCCAACGTCCTGACTTTC. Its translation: CASSLLGLAGGSSGANVLTF.

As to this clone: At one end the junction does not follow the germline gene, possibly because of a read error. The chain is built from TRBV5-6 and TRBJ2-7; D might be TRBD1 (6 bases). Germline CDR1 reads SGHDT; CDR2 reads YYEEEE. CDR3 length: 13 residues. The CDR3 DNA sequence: TGTGCCAGCAACTTGATACAGGGCCACGAGCAGTACTTC. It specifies CASNLIQGHEQYF.

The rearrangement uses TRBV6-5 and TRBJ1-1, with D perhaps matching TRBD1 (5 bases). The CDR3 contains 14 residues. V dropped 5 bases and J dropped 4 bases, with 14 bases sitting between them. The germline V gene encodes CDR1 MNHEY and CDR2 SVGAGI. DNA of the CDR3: TGTGCCAGCAGTCTCCAGGGAGAGGGCACTGAAGCTTTCTTT. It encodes CASSLQGEGTEAFF.

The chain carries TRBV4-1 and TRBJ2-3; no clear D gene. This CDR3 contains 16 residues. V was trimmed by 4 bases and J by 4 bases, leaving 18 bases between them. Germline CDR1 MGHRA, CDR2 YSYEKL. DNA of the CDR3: TGCGCCAGCAGCCTCTACGATGGGCCTGCTTCAGATACGCAGTATTTT. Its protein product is CASSLYDGPASDTQYF.

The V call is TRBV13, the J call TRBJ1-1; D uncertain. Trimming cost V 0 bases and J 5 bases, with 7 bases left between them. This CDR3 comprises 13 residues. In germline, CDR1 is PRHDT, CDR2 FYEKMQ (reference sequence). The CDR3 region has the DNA TGTGCCAGCAGCTTAGGAGGCGGAACTGAAGCTTTCTTT. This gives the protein CASSLGGGTEAFF.

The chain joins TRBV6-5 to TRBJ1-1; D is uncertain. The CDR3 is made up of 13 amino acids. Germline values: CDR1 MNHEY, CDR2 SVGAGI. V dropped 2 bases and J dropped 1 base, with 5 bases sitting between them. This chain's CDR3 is CASSYVANTEAFF. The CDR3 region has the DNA TGTGCCAGCAGTTACGTCGCGAACACTGAAGCTTTCTTT.

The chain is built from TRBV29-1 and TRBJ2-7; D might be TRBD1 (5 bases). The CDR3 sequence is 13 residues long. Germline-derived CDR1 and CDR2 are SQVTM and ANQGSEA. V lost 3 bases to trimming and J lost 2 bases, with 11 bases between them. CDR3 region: CSVEATDTYEQYF. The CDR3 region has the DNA TGCAGCGTTGAGGCGACAGACACCTACGAGCAGTACTTC.

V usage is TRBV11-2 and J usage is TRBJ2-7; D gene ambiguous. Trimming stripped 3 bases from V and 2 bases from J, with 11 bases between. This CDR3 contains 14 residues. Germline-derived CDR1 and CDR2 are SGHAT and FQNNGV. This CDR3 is CASSFGQKPYEQYF. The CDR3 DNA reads TGTGCCAGCAGCTTTGGCCAGAAACCCTACGAGCAGTACTTC. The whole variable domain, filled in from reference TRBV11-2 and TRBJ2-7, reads EAGVAQSPRYKIIEKRQSVAFWCNPISGHATLYWYQQILGQGPKLLIQFQNNGVVDDSQLPKDRFSAERLKGVDSTLKIQPAKLEDSAVYLCASSFGQKPYEQYFGPGTRLTVT.

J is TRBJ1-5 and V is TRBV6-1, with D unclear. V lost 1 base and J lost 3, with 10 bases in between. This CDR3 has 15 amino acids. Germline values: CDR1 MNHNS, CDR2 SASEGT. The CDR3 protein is CASSEGARANQPQHF. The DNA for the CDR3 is TGTGCCAGCAGTGAAGGGGCGAGGGCCAATCAGCCCCAGCATTTT.

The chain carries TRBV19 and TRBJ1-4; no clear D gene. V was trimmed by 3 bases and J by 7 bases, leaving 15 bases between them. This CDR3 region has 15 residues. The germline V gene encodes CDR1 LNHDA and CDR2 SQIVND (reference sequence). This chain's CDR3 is CASSILGSLGEKLFF. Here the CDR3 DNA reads TGTGCCAGTAGTATTTTGGGAAGCCTCGGTGAAAAACTGTTTTTT.

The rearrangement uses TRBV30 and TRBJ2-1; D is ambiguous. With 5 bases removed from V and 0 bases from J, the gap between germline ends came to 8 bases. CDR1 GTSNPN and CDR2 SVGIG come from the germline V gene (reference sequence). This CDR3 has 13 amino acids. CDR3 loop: CAWLISSYNEQFF. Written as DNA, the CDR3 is TGTGCCTGGCTGATTAGCTCCTACAATGAGCAGTTCTTC.

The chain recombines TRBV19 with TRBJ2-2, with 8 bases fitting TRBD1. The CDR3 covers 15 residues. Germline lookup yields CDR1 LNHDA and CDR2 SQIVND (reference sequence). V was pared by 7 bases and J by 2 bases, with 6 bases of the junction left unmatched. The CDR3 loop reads CASIRTGRNTGELFF. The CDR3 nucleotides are TGTGCCAGTATTAGGACAGGGCGCAACACCGGGGAGCTGTTTTTT.

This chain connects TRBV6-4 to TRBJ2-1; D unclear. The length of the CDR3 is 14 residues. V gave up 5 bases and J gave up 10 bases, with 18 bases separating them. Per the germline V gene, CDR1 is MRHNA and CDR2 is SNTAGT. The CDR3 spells CASSRADSYGEQFF. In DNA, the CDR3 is TGTGCCAGCAGTAGGGCTGATTCCTATGGGGAGCAGTTCTTC.

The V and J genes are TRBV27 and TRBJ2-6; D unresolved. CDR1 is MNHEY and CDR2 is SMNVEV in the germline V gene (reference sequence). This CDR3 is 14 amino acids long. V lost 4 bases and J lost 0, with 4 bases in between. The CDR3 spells CASSSSSGANVLTF. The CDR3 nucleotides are TGTGCCAGCAGTTCGAGCTCTGGGGCCAACGTCCTGACTTTC.

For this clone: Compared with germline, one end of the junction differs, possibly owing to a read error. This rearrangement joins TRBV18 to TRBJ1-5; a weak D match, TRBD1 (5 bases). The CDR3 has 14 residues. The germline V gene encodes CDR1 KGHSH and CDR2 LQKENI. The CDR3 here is CASSPGTGSGPPHF. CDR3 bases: TGTGCCAGCTCACCTGGGACGGGCTCGGGTCCCCCGCATTTT. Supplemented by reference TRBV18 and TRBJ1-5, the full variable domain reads NAGVMQNPRHLVRRRGQEARLRCSPMKGHSHVYWYRQLPEEGLKFMVYLQKENIIDESGMPKERFSAEFPKEGPSILRIQQVVRGDSAAYFCASSPGTGSGPPHFGDGTRLSIL.

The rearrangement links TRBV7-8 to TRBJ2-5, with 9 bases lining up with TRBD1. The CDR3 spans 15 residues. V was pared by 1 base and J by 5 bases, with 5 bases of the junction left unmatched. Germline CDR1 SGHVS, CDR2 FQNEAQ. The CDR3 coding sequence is TGTGCCAGCAGCTTAGAGACAGGGGGACGGGAGACCCAGTACTTC. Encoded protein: CASSLETGGRETQYF.

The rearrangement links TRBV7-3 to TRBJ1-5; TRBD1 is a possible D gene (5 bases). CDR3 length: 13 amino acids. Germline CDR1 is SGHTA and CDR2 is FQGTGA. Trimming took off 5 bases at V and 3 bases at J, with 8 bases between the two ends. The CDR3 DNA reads TGTGCCAGCAGCCCTGGGACCAATCAGCCCCAGCATTTT. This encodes CASSPGTNQPQHF.

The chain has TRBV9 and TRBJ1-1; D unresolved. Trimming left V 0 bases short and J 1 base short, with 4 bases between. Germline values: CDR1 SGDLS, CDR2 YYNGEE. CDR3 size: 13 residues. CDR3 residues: CASSVGWNTEAFF. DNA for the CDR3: TGTGCCAGCAGCGTAGGTTGGAACACTGAAGCTTTCTTT.

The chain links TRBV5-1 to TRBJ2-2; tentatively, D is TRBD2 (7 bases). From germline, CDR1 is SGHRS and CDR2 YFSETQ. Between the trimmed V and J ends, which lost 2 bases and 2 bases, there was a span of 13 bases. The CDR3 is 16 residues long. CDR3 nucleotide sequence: TGCGCCAGCAGCTTAACGGGGGGCGTCAACACCGGGGAGCTGTTTTTT. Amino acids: CASSLTGGVNTGELFF.

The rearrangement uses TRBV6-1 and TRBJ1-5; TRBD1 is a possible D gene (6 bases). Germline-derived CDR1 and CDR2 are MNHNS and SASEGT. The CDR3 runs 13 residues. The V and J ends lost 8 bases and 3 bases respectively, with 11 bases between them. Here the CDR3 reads CASAGTPNQPQHF. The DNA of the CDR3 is TGTGCCAGCGCCGGGACACCCAATCAGCCCCAGCATTTT.

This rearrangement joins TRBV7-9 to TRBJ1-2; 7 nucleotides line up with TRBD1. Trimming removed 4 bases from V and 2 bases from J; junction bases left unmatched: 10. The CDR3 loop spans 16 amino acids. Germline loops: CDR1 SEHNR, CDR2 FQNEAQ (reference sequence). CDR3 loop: CASSSPRGQTNYGYTF. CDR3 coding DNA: TGTGCCAGCAGCTCCCCTCGGGGACAGACGAACTATGGCTACACCTTC. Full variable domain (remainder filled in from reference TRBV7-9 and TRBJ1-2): DTGVSQNPRHKITKRGQNVTFRCDPISEHNRLYWYRQTLGQGPEFLTYFQNEAQLEKSRLLSDRFSAERPKGSFSTLEIQRTEQGDSAMYLCASSSPRGQTNYGYTFGSGTRLTVV.

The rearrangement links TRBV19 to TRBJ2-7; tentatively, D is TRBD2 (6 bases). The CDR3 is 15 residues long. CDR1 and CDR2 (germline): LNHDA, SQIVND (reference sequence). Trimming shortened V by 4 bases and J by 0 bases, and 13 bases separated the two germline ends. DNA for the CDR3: TGTGCCAGTAGTAGGCCGGGACTTGGCTCCTACGAGCAGTACTTC. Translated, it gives CASSRPGLGSYEQYF.

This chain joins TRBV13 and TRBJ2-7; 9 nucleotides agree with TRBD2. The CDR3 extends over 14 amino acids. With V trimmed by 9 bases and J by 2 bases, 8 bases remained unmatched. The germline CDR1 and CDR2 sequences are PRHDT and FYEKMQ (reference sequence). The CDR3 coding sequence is TGTGCCAGTGGGACGGGACTAGCAGCCTACGAGCAGTACTTC. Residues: CASGTGLAAYEQYF.

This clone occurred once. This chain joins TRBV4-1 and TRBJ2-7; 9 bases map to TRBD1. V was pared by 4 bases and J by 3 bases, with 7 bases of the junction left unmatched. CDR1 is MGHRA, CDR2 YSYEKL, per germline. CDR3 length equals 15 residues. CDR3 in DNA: TGCGCCAGCAGCCCGACAGGGGGAAGCTACTACGAGCAGTACTTC. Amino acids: CASSPTGGSYYEQYF.

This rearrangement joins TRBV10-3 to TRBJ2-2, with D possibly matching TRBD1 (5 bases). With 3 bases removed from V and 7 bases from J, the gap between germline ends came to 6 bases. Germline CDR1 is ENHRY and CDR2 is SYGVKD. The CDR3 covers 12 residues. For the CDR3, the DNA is TGTGCCATCAGTGAAGGGGTCGGGGAGCTGTTTTTT. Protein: CAISEGVGELFF.